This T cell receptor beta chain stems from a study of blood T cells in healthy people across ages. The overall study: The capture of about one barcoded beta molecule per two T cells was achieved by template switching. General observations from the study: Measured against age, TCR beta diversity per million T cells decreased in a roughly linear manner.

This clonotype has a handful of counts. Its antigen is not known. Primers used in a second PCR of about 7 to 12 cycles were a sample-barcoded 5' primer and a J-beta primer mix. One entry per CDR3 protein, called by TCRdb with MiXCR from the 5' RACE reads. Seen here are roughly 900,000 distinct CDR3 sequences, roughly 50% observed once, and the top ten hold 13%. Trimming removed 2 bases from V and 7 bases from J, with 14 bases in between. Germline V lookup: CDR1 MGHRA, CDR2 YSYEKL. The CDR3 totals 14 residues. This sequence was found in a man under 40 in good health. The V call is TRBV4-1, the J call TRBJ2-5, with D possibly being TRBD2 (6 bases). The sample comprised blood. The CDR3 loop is CASSQPRLDPTQYF. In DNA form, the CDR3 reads TGCGCCAGCAGCCAACCCCGACTAGACCCGACCCAGTACTTC.